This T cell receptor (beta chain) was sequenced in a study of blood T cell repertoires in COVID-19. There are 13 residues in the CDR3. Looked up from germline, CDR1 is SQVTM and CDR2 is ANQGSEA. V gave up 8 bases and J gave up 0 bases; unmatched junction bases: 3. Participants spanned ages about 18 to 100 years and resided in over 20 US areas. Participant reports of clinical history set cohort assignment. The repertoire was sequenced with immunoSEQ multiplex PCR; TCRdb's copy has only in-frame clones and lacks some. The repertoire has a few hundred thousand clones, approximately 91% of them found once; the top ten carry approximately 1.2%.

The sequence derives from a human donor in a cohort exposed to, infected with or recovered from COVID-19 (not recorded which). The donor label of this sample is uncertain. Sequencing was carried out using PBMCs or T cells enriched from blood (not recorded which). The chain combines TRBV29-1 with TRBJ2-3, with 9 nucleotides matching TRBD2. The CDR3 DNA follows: TGCAGCCCTAGCGGGACTAGCACAGATACGCAGTATTTT. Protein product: CSPSGTSTDTQYF.